Below are 28 T cell receptor beta chains sequenced from a single sample in a study of post-analysis software for immune sequencing data. Whole-study findings and limits: Patients used several TRBV segments, including TRBV5-6, TRBV5-1 and TRBV20-1, more often than controls.

Unique-molecular-identifier-tagged TCR beta cDNA libraries were used. MiXCR, run by TCRdb on the PCR reads, gives a single entry per CDR3 protein. The sample has about 460,000 distinct CDR3 sequences, roughly 45% seen once. Antigen specificity for these receptors is unknown. The sample taken for sequencing was blood. These receptors all stem from a girl aged 5-17 years with multiple sclerosis.

The table lists this clonotype with a few counts. The chain is built from TRBV15 and TRBJ2-1, with D possibly being TRBD1 or TRBD2 (5 bases each). The CDR3 covers 13 residues. Trimming shortened V by 5 bases and J by 7 bases, and 12 bases separated the two germline ends. CDR1 is LNHNV, CDR2 YYDKDF, per germline (reference sequence). CDR3 DNA sequence: TGTGCCACCAGCCCCGGGGACGGAAATGAGCAGTTCTTC. Translation: CATSPGDGNEQFF.

V gene TRBV29-1 combines with J gene TRBJ2-3, with 13 bases that match TRBD2. CDR3 size: 13 residues. From germline, CDR1 is SQVTM and CDR2 ANQGSEA. With 7 bases clipped from V and 7 bases from J, the junction kept 5 bases outside the gene matches. In DNA, the CDR3 is TGCAGCGCCAGGGGACTAGCGGGAAATACGCAGTATTTT. Translating gives CSARGLAGNTQYF.

V and J are TRBV29-1 and TRBJ2-3, with a possible D match to TRBD2 (7 bases). The CDR3 contains 13 residues. CDR1 and CDR2 (germline): SQVTM, ANQGSEA. V was shortened by 7 bases and J by 3 bases, with 14 bases between the two germline ends. The CDR3 loop reads CSGRTRGTDTQYF. Written as DNA, the CDR3 is TGCAGCGGGCGGACTAGGGGGACAGATACGCAGTATTTT.

This clonotype was seen a handful of times. The chain recombines TRBV7-2 with TRBJ1-5; D might be TRBD1 (6 bases). The CDR3 loop spans 16 amino acids. The germline V gene has CDR1 SGHTA and CDR2 FQGNSA. Trimming pared 7 bases from V and 5 bases from J, leaving 21 bases between. The DNA for the CDR3 is TGTGCCAGCACCCGGGAGTTGGGAGGGGGGGATCAGCCCCAGCATTTT. Residues: CASTRELGGGDQPQHF.

The J gene is TRBJ2-6, the V gene TRBV2; D remains ambiguous. CDR3 length: 15 residues. The V and J ends lost 8 bases and 4 bases respectively, with 15 bases between them. CDR1 and CDR2 (germline): SNHLY, FYNNEI. The DNA of the CDR3 is TGTGCCAGCTCTGAACTCGGCTACGGGGCCAACGTCCTGACTTTC. Translated: CASSELGYGANVLTF. The full variable domain, completed using reference TRBV2 and TRBJ2-6, is EPEVTQTPSHQVTQMGQEVILRCVPISNHLYFYWYRQILGQKVEFLVSFYNNEISEKSEIFDDQFSVERPDGSNFTLKIRSTKLEDSAMYFCASSELGYGANVLTFGAGSRLTVL.

The rearrangement uses TRBV9 and TRBJ2-2, with D possibly being TRBD2 (6 bases). The germline CDR1 and CDR2 sequences are SGDLS and YYNGEE. The CDR3 extends over 13 amino acids. V was cut by 9 bases and J by 2 bases, with 11 bases left in between. The CDR3 DNA reads as TGTGCCACCGGGACTTTCAACACCGGGGAGCTGTTTTTT. This encodes CATGTFNTGELFF.

This clonotype has a handful of counts. This chain connects TRBV28 to TRBJ2-4; 11 positions agree with TRBD2. Germline V gene data show CDR1 as MDHEN and CDR2 as SYDVKM. V shed 3 bases, J shed 3 bases, and the junction held 16 bases outside the gene matches. CDR3 length: 20 amino acids. The CDR3 loop is CASSFWLAGGLGVSKNIQYF. The DNA of the CDR3 is TGTGCCAGCAGTTTCTGGCTAGCGGGAGGACTGGGTGTCAGCAAAAACATTCAGTACTTC.

The CDR3 here is CASRGGASYEQYF. CDR3 DNA sequence: TGTGCCAGCAGGGGGGGCGCGTCCTACGAGCAGTACTTC. V is TRBV28 and J is TRBJ2-7, with D perhaps TRBD1 or TRBD2 (6 bases each). The CDR3 consists of 13 residues. V was clipped by 6 bases and J by 1 base, with 10 bases between them. The germline gives CDR1 MDHEN, CDR2 SYDVKM.

This clonotype was seen a handful of times. The V gene is TRBV4-1, the J gene TRBJ2-1; the match to TRBD2 covers 9 bases. Germline V CDR1 and CDR2: MGHRA, YSYEKL. The V gene end was trimmed by 2 bases and the J gene end by 5 bases; junction bases not matched to a gene: 1. The CDR3 length is 14 residues. The CDR3 loop reads CASSQPSGNNEQFF. CDR3 coding DNA: TGCGCCAGCAGCCAACCTAGCGGGAACAATGAGCAGTTCTTC.

The CDR3 region has the DNA TGTGCCAGCAGCCCGACAGGGGTCGCCGGGGAGCTGTTTTTT. Its protein product is CASSPTGVAGELFF. V and J are TRBV7-3 and TRBJ2-2; 8 nucleotides line up with TRBD1. V was pared by 5 bases and J by 6 bases, with 5 bases of the junction left unmatched. Germline V CDR1 and CDR2: SGHTA, FQGTGA. The CDR3 totals 14 residues.

A few counts support this clonotype. This rearrangement joins TRBV9 to TRBJ2-5, with D unclear. Germline assignment: CDR1 SGDLS and CDR2 YYNGEE. V shed 0 bases and J shed 0 bases, with 12 bases lying between them. CDR3 length: 16 residues. The CDR3 bases are TGTGCCAGCAGCGTAGCAGGCACAGTCAACCAAGAGACCCAGTACTTC. The encoded protein is CASSVAGTVNQETQYF.

Details on this clonotype: One end of the junction is discordant with germline, which a read error may explain. The chain combines TRBV6-1 with TRBJ2-1; TRBD1 is a possible D gene (6 bases). CDR3 length: 15 amino acids. Germline V gene sequence: CDR1 MNHNS, CDR2 SASEGT. CDR3 bases: TGTGTCAGCCAACTGGACAGTCCGGGGTACAATGAGCAGTTCTTC. Translated: CVSQLDSPGYNEQFF.

The rearrangement joins TRBV20-1 to TRBJ2-3; 7 positions match TRBD2. J lost 5 bases, V lost 0 bases, and 8 bases had no gene match. The V gene's germline CDR1 is DFQATT and CDR2 SNEGSKA (reference sequence). The CDR3 length is 15 residues. The chain's CDR3 is CSARDSAGEIDTQYF. CDR3 nucleotide sequence: TGCAGTGCTAGAGATTCGGCGGGAGAAATAGATACGCAGTATTTT.

The chain recombines TRBV24-1 with TRBJ2-1, with TRBD1 as a possible D gene (5 bases). The CDR3 has 15 residues. Germline lookup yields CDR1 KGHDR and CDR2 SFDVKD. Trimming left V 1 base short and J 4 bases short, with 10 bases between. This chain's CDR3 is CATSDFEQGYNEQFF. The CDR3 DNA reads TGTGCCACCAGTGATTTTGAGCAGGGATACAATGAGCAGTTCTTC.

The V gene is TRBV5-1, the J gene TRBJ2-4; no clear D gene. This CDR3 spans 14 amino acids. V shed 3 bases and J shed 0 bases, with 7 bases lying between them. Per the germline V gene, CDR1 is SGHRS and CDR2 is YFSETQ. The CDR3 loop reads CASSWTVAKNIQYF. As DNA, the CDR3 is TGCGCCAGCAGCTGGACGGTAGCCAAAAACATTCAGTACTTC.

This chain joins TRBV7-6 and TRBJ2-1; TRBD2 might be the D (6 bases). The germline V gene encodes CDR1 SGHVS and CDR2 FNYEAQ. The V end was cut by 2 bases, the J end by 8 bases, with 13 bases between. This CDR3 region has 14 residues. The CDR3 nucleotides are TGTGCCAGCAGCTTAAAGGACTATCTAGATGAGCAGTTCTTC. The encoded protein is CASSLKDYLDEQFF.

Comment on this clonotype: At one end, the junction sequence differs from germline, possibly due to a read error. The V call is TRBV29-1, the J call TRBJ1-2, with 9 bases matching TRBD1. This CDR3 has 14 residues. Germline CDR1 SQVTM, CDR2 ANQGSEA. The chain's CDR3 is CSIEIGQGIGGYTF. The CDR3 bases are TGCAGCATTGAGATAGGACAGGGGATCGGCGGCTACACCTTC. Full variable domain (remainder filled in from reference TRBV29-1 and TRBJ1-2): SAVISQKPSRDICQRGTSLTIQCQVDSQVTMMFWYRQQPGQSLTLIATANQGSEATYESGFVIDKFPISRPNLTFSTLTVSNMSPEDSSIYLCSIEIGQGIGGYTFGSGTRLTVV.

The chain employs TRBV5-1 and TRBJ1-2; D is uncertain. V lost 0 bases and J 2 bases, leaving 8 bases between the germline ends. From germline, CDR1 is SGHRS and CDR2 YFSETQ. The CDR3 consists of 14 residues. The CDR3 DNA sequence: TGCGCCAGCAGCTTGGGGGCAGAGAACTATGGCTACACCTTC. It specifies CASSLGAENYGYTF.

The rearrangement uses TRBV24-1 and TRBJ2-3; D is ambiguous. Germline CDR1 is KGHDR and CDR2 is SFDVKD. The CDR3 runs to 14 residues. Trimming removed 4 bases at V and 0 bases at J, with 7 bases between. CDR3 residues: CATSDPASTDTQYF. DNA for the CDR3: TGTGCCACCAGTGACCCGGCTAGCACAGATACGCAGTATTTT.

There are a few counts of this clonotype. One end of the junction is discordant with germline, which a read error may explain. This chain connects TRBV15 to TRBJ1-2, with D unresolved. The CDR3 extends over 14 amino acids. Germline assignment: CDR1 LNHNV and CDR2 YYDKDF (reference sequence). CDR3 residues: CTTSRRHVDYGYTF. As DNA, the CDR3 is TGTACCACCAGCAGACGACACGTCGACTATGGCTACACCTTC.

V usage is TRBV13 and J usage is TRBJ2-7; 9 bases agree with TRBD2. The CDR3 consists of 15 residues. From germline, CDR1 is PRHDT and CDR2 FYEKMQ (reference sequence). The ends lost 5 bases at V and 2 bases at J; junction bases unmatched: 7. CDR3 bases: TGTGCCAGCAGCATCAATAGCGGGAGAGCCTACGAGCAGTACTTC. Amino acids: CASSINSGRAYEQYF.

The chain has TRBV7-3 and TRBJ2-7; possibly TRBD2 for D (5 bases). The germline CDR1 and CDR2 sequences are SGHTA and FQGTGA. The ends were cut back, 5 bases at V and 7 bases at J, with 15 bases in the middle. The CDR3 is 13 amino acids. For the CDR3, the DNA is TGTGCCAGCAGCCCCGGACTGACTGAGGAGCAGTACTTC. Protein: CASSPGLTEEQYF.

This clonotype showed up just once. At one end, the junction sequence differs from germline, possibly due to a read error. The chain carries TRBV6-4 and TRBJ1-2; 8 bases align to TRBD1. The CDR3 contains 11 residues. CDR1 is MRHNA and CDR2 is SNTAGT in the germline V gene. CDR3 nucleotide sequence: TGTGCCAAGGGGACAGGATCTGGCTGCACCTTC. It encodes CAKGTGSGCTF.

V is TRBV20-1 and J is TRBJ1-5, with no clear D. This CDR3 comprises 13 residues. V gave up 2 bases and J gave up 4 bases, with 9 bases separating them. Germline CDR1 reads DFQATT; CDR2 reads SNEGSKA (reference sequence). In DNA, the CDR3 is TGCAGTGCTAGAAATGGGGATAATCAGCCCCAGCATTTT. This sequence encodes CSARNGDNQPQHF.

The CDR3 sequence: CASSQDGGGNTEAFF. As DNA, the CDR3 is TGCGCCAGCAGCCAAGATGGGGGAGGGAACACTGAAGCTTTCTTT. V usage is TRBV4-1 and J usage is TRBJ1-1, with D tentatively TRBD1 (5 bases). Germline V gene sequence: CDR1 MGHRA, CDR2 YSYEKL. This CDR3 comprises 15 residues. Trimming pared 0 bases from V and 1 base from J, leaving 9 bases between.

V and J are TRBV7-3 and TRBJ2-3, with 8 bases lining up with TRBD2. The germline CDR1 and CDR2 sequences are SGHTA and FQGTGA. The CDR3 consists of 18 residues. J was trimmed by 0 bases and V by 1 base; bases with no gene match: 9. CDR3 bases: TGTGCCAGCAGCTTAAACTCGGCGGGACTAGGGAGCACAGATACGCAGTATTTT. This sequence encodes CASSLNSAGLGSTDTQYF.

This chain joins TRBV30 and TRBJ2-3; D call uncertain. V gave up 3 bases and J gave up 4 bases, with 8 bases separating them. This CDR3 contains 12 residues. The germline gives CDR1 GTSNPN, CDR2 SVGIG (reference sequence). The CDR3, as DNA: TGTGCCTGGAGACAGACCGCAGATACGCAGTATTTT. This gives the protein CAWRQTADTQYF.

The gene calls are TRBV4-1 and TRBJ1-5; D may be TRBD1 (6 bases). Per germline, CDR1 MGHRA and CDR2 YSYEKL. The CDR3 sequence is 14 residues long. The germline V and J ends were trimmed by 7 bases and 5 bases, with 15 bases remaining between them. CDR3 residues: CASTGGVGDQPQHF. DNA for the CDR3: TGCGCCAGCACCGGGGGCGTAGGAGATCAGCCCCAGCATTTT.